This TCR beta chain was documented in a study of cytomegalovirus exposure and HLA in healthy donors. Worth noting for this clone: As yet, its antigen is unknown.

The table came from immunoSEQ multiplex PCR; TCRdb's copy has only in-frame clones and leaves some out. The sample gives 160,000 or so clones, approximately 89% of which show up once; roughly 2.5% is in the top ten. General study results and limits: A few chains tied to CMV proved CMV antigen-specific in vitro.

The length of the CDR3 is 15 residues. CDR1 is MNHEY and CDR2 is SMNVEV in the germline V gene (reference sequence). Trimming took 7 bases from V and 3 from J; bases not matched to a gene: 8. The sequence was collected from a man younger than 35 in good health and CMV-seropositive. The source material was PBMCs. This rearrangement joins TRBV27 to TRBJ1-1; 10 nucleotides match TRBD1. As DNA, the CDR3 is TGTGCCAGCACCCCGACAGGGGGCGCGTACACTGAAGCTTTCTTT. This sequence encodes CASTPTGGAYTEAFF.